This T cell receptor beta chain was documented in a study of CD8 T cells in ankylosing spondylitis (dated by TCRdb to about 2017). With regard to the full study: The study set out to find disease-linked TCR variants by profiling T cell receptor beta repertoires in ankylosing spondylitis patients and healthy donors. In total, the full study cohort was made up of some 110 healthy donors and 25 ankylosing spondylitis patients. Peripheral blood was sampled, and synovial fluid was additionally collected from ankylosing spondylitis patients.

A word on this clonotype: Its antigen is still unknown. The record has no base qualities; no much larger clone is one base away.

Sequenced on an Illumina HiSeq 2500. Quantitative 5'-RACE with molecular barcodes was used to prepare TCR beta libraries. Regarding the original processing steps: A new computational method based on a probabilistic model of VDJ rearrangement was used to identify disease-linked TCR variants. The public reads were run again by TCRdb, first through fastp at Q25 and then through MiXCR, and only productive beta chains were kept. Here each entry gathers all rows of one CDR3 protein and keeps the most common genes and DNA. It is TCRdb's table, rather than the study itself, that gives the V and J calls and clone size. Recorded for this sample are about 330,000 distinct CDR3 sequences; less than 9.5% of them occurred a single time. The ten biggest clones cover roughly 15% of the sample. What the research found in general, with its limitations: Significant enrichment of the disease-linked clones was reported in matched synovial fluid samples from ankylosing spondylitis patients. A TCR beta motif made up of several highly homologous amino acid variants appeared to be characteristic of blood from ankylosing spondylitis patients. In peripheral blood, the disease-linked clones were found at relatively low frequencies and had a CD8+ phenotype. Some of the motif variants had been reported before in the synovial fluid and blood of reactive arthritis patients, a finding that suggests common disease-initiation mechanisms.

Deletion took 6 bases off V and 5 bases off J, with a span of 10 bases between the germline ends. The CDR3 holds 13 amino acids from the cysteine to the phenylalanine. Only the CDR3 DNA stays, 39 bases, in frame from base 1. CDR1 and CDR2 (SGHTA, FQGNSA) derive from the germline V gene. The sequenced material came from blood, either unsorted or a sorted T cell fraction (not recorded which). The rearranged chain carries TRBV7-2 and TRBJ2-2; TRBD2 is a possible D gene, resting on 5 matching bases. The sequence was obtained from a male donor with ankylosing spondylitis. The sequence in DNA is TGTGCCAGCAGACGGACTGGGACCGGGGAGCTGTTTTTT. Its translation reads: CASRRTGTGELFF.